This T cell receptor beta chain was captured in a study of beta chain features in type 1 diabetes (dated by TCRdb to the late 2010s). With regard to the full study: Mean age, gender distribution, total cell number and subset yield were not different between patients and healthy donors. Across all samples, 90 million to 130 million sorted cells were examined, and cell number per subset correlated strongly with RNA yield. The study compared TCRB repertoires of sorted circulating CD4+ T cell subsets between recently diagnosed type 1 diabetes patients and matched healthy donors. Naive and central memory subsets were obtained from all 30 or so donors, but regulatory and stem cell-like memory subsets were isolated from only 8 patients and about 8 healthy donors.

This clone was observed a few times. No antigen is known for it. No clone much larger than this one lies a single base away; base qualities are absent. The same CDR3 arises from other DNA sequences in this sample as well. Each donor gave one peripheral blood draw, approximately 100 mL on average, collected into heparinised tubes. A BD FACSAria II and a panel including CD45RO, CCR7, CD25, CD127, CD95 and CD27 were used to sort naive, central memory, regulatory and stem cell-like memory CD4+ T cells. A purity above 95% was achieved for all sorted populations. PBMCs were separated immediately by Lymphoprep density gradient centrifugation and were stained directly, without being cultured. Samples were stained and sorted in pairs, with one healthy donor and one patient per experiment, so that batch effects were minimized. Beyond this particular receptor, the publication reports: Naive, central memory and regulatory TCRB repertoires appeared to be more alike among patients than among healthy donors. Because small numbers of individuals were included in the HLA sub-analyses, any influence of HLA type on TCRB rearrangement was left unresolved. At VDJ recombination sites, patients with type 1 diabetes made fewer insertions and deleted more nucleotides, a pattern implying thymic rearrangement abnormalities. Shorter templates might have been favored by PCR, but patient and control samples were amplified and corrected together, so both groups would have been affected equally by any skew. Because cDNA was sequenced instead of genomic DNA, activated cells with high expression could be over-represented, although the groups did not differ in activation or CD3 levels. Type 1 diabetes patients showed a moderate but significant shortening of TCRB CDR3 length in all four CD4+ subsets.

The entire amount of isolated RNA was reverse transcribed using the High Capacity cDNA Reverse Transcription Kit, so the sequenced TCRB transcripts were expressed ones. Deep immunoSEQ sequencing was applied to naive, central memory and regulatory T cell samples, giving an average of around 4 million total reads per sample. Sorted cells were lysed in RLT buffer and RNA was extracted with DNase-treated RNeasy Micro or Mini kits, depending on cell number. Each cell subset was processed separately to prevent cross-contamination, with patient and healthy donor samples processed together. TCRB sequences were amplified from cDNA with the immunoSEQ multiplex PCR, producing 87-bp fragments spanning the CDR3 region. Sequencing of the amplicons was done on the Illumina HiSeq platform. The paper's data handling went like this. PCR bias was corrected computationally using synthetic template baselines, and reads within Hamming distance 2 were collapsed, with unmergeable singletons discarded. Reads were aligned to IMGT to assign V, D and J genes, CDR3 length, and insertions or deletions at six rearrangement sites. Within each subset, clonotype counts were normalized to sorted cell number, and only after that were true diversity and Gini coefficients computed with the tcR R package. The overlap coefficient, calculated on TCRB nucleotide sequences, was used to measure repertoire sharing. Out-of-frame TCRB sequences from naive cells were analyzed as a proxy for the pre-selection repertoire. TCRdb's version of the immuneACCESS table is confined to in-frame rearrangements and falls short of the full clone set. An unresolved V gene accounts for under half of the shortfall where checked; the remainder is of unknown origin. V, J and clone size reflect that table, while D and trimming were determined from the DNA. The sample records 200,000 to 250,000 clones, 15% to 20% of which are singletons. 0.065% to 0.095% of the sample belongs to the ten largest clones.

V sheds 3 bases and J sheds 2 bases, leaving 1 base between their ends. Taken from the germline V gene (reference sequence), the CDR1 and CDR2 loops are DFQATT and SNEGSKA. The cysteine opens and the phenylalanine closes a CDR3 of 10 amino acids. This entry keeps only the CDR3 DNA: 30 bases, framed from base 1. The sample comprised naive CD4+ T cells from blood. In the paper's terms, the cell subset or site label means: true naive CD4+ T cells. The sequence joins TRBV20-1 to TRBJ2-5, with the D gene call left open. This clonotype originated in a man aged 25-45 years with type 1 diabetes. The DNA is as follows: TGCAGTGCTAGGCAAGAGACCCAGTACTTC. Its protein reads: CSARQETQYF.